A single sample gave rise to the 25 T cell receptor beta chains below, sequenced in a study of response to subunit inactivated influenza vaccine. One entry per CDR3 protein, called by TCRdb with MiXCR from the RT-PCR reads. The sample lists 530,000 or so distinct CDR3 sequences; approximately 10% were seen once. This specimen was PBMCs from blood, taken on the day of vaccination. Receptor source: a man aged 50 to 60 who received an inactivated influenza vaccine.

The genes are TRBV27 and TRBJ2-1; weak D call: TRBD2 (5 bases). Trimming shortened V by 2 bases and J by 4 bases, and 21 bases separated the two germline ends. This CDR3 spans 18 amino acids. Germline loops: CDR1 MNHEY, CDR2 SMNVEV (reference sequence). CDR3: CASSLTSPASTRYNEQFF. CDR3 DNA: TGTGCCAGCAGTTTAACCTCGCCGGCTAGCACCCGATACAATGAGCAGTTCTTC.

The V call is TRBV5-5, the J call TRBJ2-7, with D hard to call. CDR1 and CDR2 from the germline V gene are SGHKS and YYEKEE (reference sequence). The CDR3 sequence is 14 residues long. Deletions cut 1 base from V and 0 bases from J, with 8 bases between. The DNA of the CDR3 is TGTGCCAGCAGCTTGAATTTCGTCTCCTACGAGCAGTACTTC. Protein sequence: CASSLNFVSYEQYF.

About this clonotype: Lacking the conserved final phenylalanine or tryptophan, this CDR3 likely reflects a read error. Because the CDR3's place on the DNA is in doubt, the DNA is left out and the CDR3 is given as listed by TCRdb. This chain connects TRBV14 to TRBJ1-4. CDR1 is SGHDN and CDR2 is FVKESK in the germline V gene. The CDR3 sequence runs 10 residues, both termini included. The CDR3 reads CASSQRDGGA.

This clonotype was seen at least ten times. The V gene is TRBV5-5, the J gene TRBJ2-3; either TRBD1 or TRBD2 may fit D (5 bases each). There are 15 residues in the CDR3. V lost 0 bases and J 9 bases, leaving 17 bases between the germline ends. CDR1 SGHKS and CDR2 YYEKEE come from the germline V gene (reference sequence). The CDR3 DNA follows: TGTGCCAGCAGCTTGGATTCTCGGGGACGCGGGACGCAGTATTTT. Translated: CASSLDSRGRGTQYF.

This clonotype was seen repeatedly, ten times or more. The V and J genes are TRBV5-1 and TRBJ2-2; D is unclear. Germline V gene lookup returns CDR1 SGHRS and CDR2 YFSETQ. V shed 6 bases and J shed 1 base, with 4 bases lying between them. The CDR3 loop spans 12 amino acids. CDR3 in DNA: TGCGCCAGCAAAGGGAACACCGGGGAGCTGTTTTTT. This codes for CASKGNTGELFF. The variable domain in full, completed from reference TRBV5-1 and TRBJ2-2, reads KAGVTQTPRYLIKTRGQQVTLSCSPISGHRSVSWYQQTPGQGLQFLFEYFSETQRNKGNFPGRFSGRQFSNSRSEMNVSTLELGDSALYLCASKGNTGELFFGEGSRLTVL.

This chain joins TRBV6-1 and TRBJ2-6, with TRBD2 identical over 9 bases. Germline V gene sequence: CDR1 MNHNS, CDR2 SASEGT. CDR3 length: 16 amino acids. Written as DNA, the CDR3 is TGTGCGACCGAGCGGGAGGCCCCTTCGGGGGCCAACGTCCTGACTTTC. As protein: CATEREAPSGANVLTF.

The sample holds many counts of this clonotype. The V gene is TRBV6-5, the J gene TRBJ2-1; 8 nucleotides agree with TRBD2. Germline V gene lookup returns CDR1 MNHEY and CDR2 SVGAGI. V was clipped by 0 bases and J by 4 bases; unmatched bases: 14. This CDR3 has 19 residues. The CDR3 DNA reads TGTGCCAGCAGTTACTCGGCCTTGACGGGAGGGCCCCTTTACAATGAGCAGTTCTTC. Residues: CASSYSALTGGPLYNEQFF.

The rearrangement links TRBV7-8 to TRBJ2-1; D not certain. Trimming left V 4 bases short and J 7 bases short, with 20 bases between. The CDR3 sequence is 16 residues long. Germline CDR1 is SGHVS and CDR2 is FQNEAQ. CDR3 DNA sequence: TGTGCCAGCAGCTCCCTCGGAGACTCCCTGTATAATGAGCAGTTCTTC. It specifies CASSSLGDSLYNEQFF.

This clonotype occurred a few times. In DNA form, the CDR3 reads TGTGCCAGCAGTTTAGGGACAGGGACTGAGCAGTTCTTC. Amino acids: CASSLGTGTEQFF. The V and J genes are TRBV12-3 or TRBV12-4 and TRBJ2-1; TRBD1 matches at 8 bases. V dropped 1 base and J dropped 9; count of bases not matched to a gene: 2. The CDR3 consists of 13 residues.

The chain has TRBV19 and TRBJ2-1; 9 bases agree with TRBD2. Germline assignment: CDR1 LNHDA and CDR2 SQIVND (reference sequence). Trimming took 5 bases from V and 3 from J; bases not matched to a gene: 14. This CDR3 comprises 18 residues. The CDR3 DNA reads TGTGCCAGTAGTCGGACTAGCGCAACTACGGCCCACTACAATGAGCAGTTCTTC. The encoded protein is CASSRTSATTAHYNEQFF.

This clonotype turned up a few times. The chain joins TRBV7-9 to TRBJ2-1, with D tentatively TRBD2 (5 bases). Trimming removed 7 bases at V and 9 bases at J, with 13 bases between. Germline loops: CDR1 SEHNR, CDR2 FQNEAQ (reference sequence). The CDR3 loop spans 12 amino acids. CDR3 DNA: TGTGCCAGCAACCTGCAAGAGGGTGAGCAGTTCTTC. This encodes CASNLQEGEQFF. Drawing the rest from reference TRBV7-9 and TRBJ2-1, the complete variable domain is DTGVSQNPRHKITKRGQNVTFRCDPISEHNRLYWYRQTLGQGPEFLTYFQNEAQLEKSRLLSDRFSAERPKGSFSTLEIQRTEQGDSAMYLCASNLQEGEQFFGPGTRLTVL.

This chain joins TRBV4-3 and TRBJ2-6, with D possibly being TRBD1 or TRBD2 (5 bases each). Germline V lookup: CDR1 LGHNA, CDR2 YSLEER. Trimming removed 3 bases from V and 0 bases from J, with 12 bases in between. The CDR3 consists of 17 residues. The CDR3 DNA is TGCGCCAGCAGCCATGAGGGACCGGGCTCTGGGGCCAACGTCCTGACTTTC. This sequence encodes CASSHEGPGSGANVLTF.

This clonotype was seen more than once but under ten times. The V and J genes are TRBV7-3 and TRBJ2-1; TRBD2 agrees at 7 bases. The CDR3 contains 15 residues. From germline, CDR1 is SGHTA and CDR2 FQGTGA. V shed 6 bases and J 5 bases; nucleotides not matched to a gene: 10. In DNA form, the CDR3 reads TGTGCCAGCAGTGGAGGTCCTAGCGGCAACAATGAGCAGTTCTTC. The encoded protein is CASSGGPSGNNEQFF.

V usage is TRBV5-1 and J usage is TRBJ2-3, with D hard to call. The CDR3 is 15 residues long. V lost 2 bases, J lost 4 bases, and 14 bases lay in between. Looked up from germline, CDR1 is SGHRS and CDR2 is YFSETQ. The CDR3 spells CASSLSTDTSDTQYF. The CDR3, as DNA: TGCGCCAGCAGCTTAAGCACGGATACCTCAGATACGCAGTATTTT.

This chain joins TRBV28 and TRBJ2-7; no clear D. The CDR3 length is 12 residues. Trimming left V 5 bases short and J 8 bases short, with 13 bases between. Germline V lookup: CDR1 MDHEN, CDR2 SYDVKM. CDR3: CASSRAGGQQYF. DNA for the CDR3: TGTGCCAGCAGTCGCGCCGGTGGGCAGCAGTACTTC.

The chain carries TRBV2 and TRBJ1-3; no firm D call. Deletions cut 2 bases from V and 0 bases from J, with 8 bases between. CDR3 size: 15 residues. The germline CDR1 and CDR2 sequences are SNHLY and FYNNEI. The CDR3 DNA is TGTGCCAGCAGTGAACTGGGGAACTCTGGAAACACCATATATTTT. Translation: CASSELGNSGNTIYF.

The chain recombines TRBV28 with TRBJ1-5; D is uncertain. Germline loops: CDR1 MDHEN, CDR2 SYDVKM. This CDR3 has 15 residues. Trimming removed 7 bases at V and 4 bases at J, with 17 bases between. CDR3 residues: CASTLPAASNQPQHF. Here the CDR3 DNA reads TGTGCCAGCACCCTTCCGGCAGCCAGTAATCAGCCCCAGCATTTT.

This clonotype was detected a few times. The genes are TRBV5-1 and TRBJ2-1; 9 positions agree with TRBD1. The CDR3 is 17 amino acids. The V gene's germline CDR1 is SGHRS and CDR2 YFSETQ. Unmatched junction bases numbered 8, after V lost 4 bases and J lost 0 bases. CDR3 coding DNA: TGCGCCAGCAGCCCCCAGGACAGGGGACCCTCCTACAATGAGCAGTTCTTC. Translating gives CASSPQDRGPSYNEQFF.

The rearrangement joins TRBV12-3 or TRBV12-4 to TRBJ2-3; 9 nucleotides align to TRBD2. The CDR3 is made up of 15 amino acids. The V and J ends lost 7 bases and 1 base, in that order; junction bases with no gene match: 6. The CDR3 reads CASTIVAGGTDTQYF. The CDR3 DNA is TGTGCCAGCACGATAGTAGCGGGGGGCACAGATACGCAGTATTTT.

This chain uses TRBV20-1 with TRBJ2-7; no clear D. In germline, CDR1 is DFQATT, CDR2 SNEGSKA (reference sequence). The CDR3 is 11 amino acids. Trimming pared 3 bases from V and 4 bases from J, leaving 7 bases between. CDR3 bases: TGCAGTGCTAGTTCAAATTACGAGCAGTACTTC. This sequence encodes CSASSNYEQYF.

This clonotype was observed a few times. The J gene is TRBJ1-2, the V gene TRBV18; the D is unclear. V was pared by 5 bases and J by 2 bases, with 6 bases between. Germline V lookup: CDR1 KGHSH, CDR2 LQKENI. The CDR3 runs to 12 residues. Written as DNA, the CDR3 is TGTGCCAGCTCAGAGAACAACTATGGCTACACCTTC. It codes for CASSENNYGYTF.

The chain combines TRBV4-3 with TRBJ1-1, with 10 bases matching TRBD1. After removal of 4 bases from V and 2 bases from J, the junction contained 4 bases not matched to a gene. This CDR3 has 15 residues. The germline CDR1 and CDR2 sequences are LGHNA and YSLEER. CDR3 DNA: TGCGCCAGCAGCCCCAGACAGGGGGCCAACACTGAAGCTTTCTTT. Its translation: CASSPRQGANTEAFF.

This clonotype was counted between two and nine times. The rearrangement links TRBV7-9 to TRBJ2-5; D is unresolved. This CDR3 has 14 amino acids. The germline CDR1 and CDR2 sequences are SEHNR and FQNEAQ (reference sequence). The ends were cut back, 5 bases at V and 2 bases at J, with 12 bases in the middle. CDR3: CASSRDVWQETQYF. DNA of the CDR3: TGTGCCAGCAGCCGCGATGTTTGGCAAGAGACCCAGTACTTC.

V and J are TRBV4-1 and TRBJ1-1, with unresolved D. CDR1 MGHRA and CDR2 YSYEKL come from the germline V gene. V shed 0 bases and J shed 4 bases, with 9 bases lying between them. The CDR3 length is 14 residues. The CDR3 nucleotides are TGCGCCAGCAGCCAAGATCGGTGGGTCACTGAAGCTTTCTTT. Residues: CASSQDRWVTEAFF.

The chain recombines TRBV6-2 or TRBV6-3 with TRBJ2-1; the match to TRBD1 covers 9 bases. After removal of 7 bases from V and 4 bases from J, the junction contained 11 bases not matched to a gene. Germline V gives CDR1 MNHEY, CDR2 SVGEGT. The CDR3 runs 16 residues. The chain's CDR3 is CASTPWQGQGYNEQFF. CDR3 nucleotide sequence: TGTGCCAGCACACCCTGGCAGGGACAGGGTTACAATGAGCAGTTCTTC.